These T cell receptor beta chains were read from a single sample in a study of tumor-infiltrating lymphocytes in primary liver carcinoma. TCRdb called the multiplex PCR reads again in MiXCR, with one record for every CDR3 protein. The sample comprises about 84,000 distinct CDR3 sequences, about three quarters of which are singletons, and just under 20% rests with the top ten. Material for sequencing was liver tumor tissue from sampling region 1. The receptors were gathered from a man in his forties or fifties with primary liver carcinoma and hepatitis B virus infection. Both conserved end residues are part of each CDR3. D genes are given only for firm matches. Not every row has a clone size; where given, it reads once, few, many or a size class.

>TRBJ1-1|.|TRBV6-5|TRBD1
CHSSPTGKTEAFF
TGTCACAGCAGTCCGACAGGGAAGACTGAAGCTTTCTTC
>TRBJ1-6|.|TRBV6-5|.
CARSHEEDSPLHF
TGTGCCAGGAGCCATGAGGAGGATTCACCCCTCCACTTT
>TRBJ2-2|.|TRBV5-4|TRBD2
CASSLPLTGGAGELSF
TGTGCCAGCAGCTTACCTCTAACGGGAGGAGCTGGGGAGCTGTCTTTT
>TRBJ2-7|.|TRBV5-5|.
CASGFGSSYEQYF
TGTGCCAGCGGCTTCGGGAGTTCCTACGAGCAGTACTTT
>TRBJ2-3|.|TRBV6-6|.
CAGSLLAGTDTQYF
TGTGCCGGCAGTCTCCTAGCAGGAACAGATACGCAGTATTTT
>TRBJ2-1|.|TRBV5-4|TRBD1
CASSFRTGAQETQFF
TGTGCCAGCAGCTTCCGCACAGGGGCCCAAGAGACCCAGTTCTTC
>TRBJ2-1|.|TRBV29-1|.
CSVERTSGGNEQSF
TGCAGCGTTGAAAGAACTAGTGGGGGGAATGAGCAGTCCTTC
>TRBJ1-5|.|TRBV12-3/TRBV12-4|.
CASSPWAGVGNQPQRF
TGTGCCAGCAGTCCATGGGCGGGGGTGGGCAATCAGCCCCAGCGTTTT
>TRBJ2-3|.|TRBV11-2|.
CASSPSGRRGADTQYF
TGTGCCAGCAGCCCCTCAGGAAGGAGAGGAGCAGATACGCAGTATTTT
>TRBJ2-7|medium-sized|TRBV11-2|.
CASSSTRATGEQYF
TGTGCCAGCAGCTCCACCAGGGCCACAGGCGAGCAGTACTTC
>TRBJ2-7|many|TRBV7-9|.
CASSLEGPLSYEQYF
TGTGCCAGCAGCTTAGAAGGGCCCTTATCCTACGAGCAGTACTTC
>TRBJ2-1|.|TRBV11-2|TRBD2
CASSGRLAGGSTEQFF
TGTGCCAGCAGCGGGCGACTAGCGGGAGGCAGCACTGAGCAGTTCTTC
>TRBJ2-5|.|TRBV12-3/TRBV12-4|TRBD2
CANSLTAGVGQETQYF
TGTGCCAACAGTTTGACTGCGGGGGTAGGACAAGAGACCCAGTACTTC
>TRBJ1-1|.|TRBV11-2|TRBD1
CVSNSRGQDNTEAFF
TGTGTCAGCAACTCCCGGGGACAGGACAACACTGAAGCTTTCTTT
>TRBJ2-1|few|TRBV20-1|.
CSARGNSSNEQFF
TGCAGTGCTAGGGGGAATAGTAGTAATGAACAGTTCTTC
>TRBJ2-7|.|TRBV5-1|.
CASSSYSTFPGNEQYF
TGCGCCAGCAGCTCCTACTCTACTTTCCCCGGGAACGAGCAGTACTTC
>TRBJ2-2|.|TRBV7-8|TRBD1
CATSFRGGEIGVRNTGELFF
TGTGCCACCAGCTTCCGAGGGGGCGAGATCGGAGTAAGAAACACCGGGGAGCTGTTTTTT
>TRBJ2-7|.|TRBV11-2|TRBD2
CASSLGSGRAPFAYEQYF
TGTGCCAGCAGCTTAGGTAGCGGGAGGGCCCCTTTCGCCTACGAGCAGTACTTC
>TRBJ1-2|many|TRBV10-3|.
CATGAGDSGYTF
TGTGCCACGGGCGCGGGTGATAGTGGCTACACCTTC
>TRBJ2-5|many|TRBV7-3|.
CASSRQRDETQYF
TGTGCCAGCAGCAGGCAAAGGGACGAGACCCAGTACTTC
>TRBJ1-2|.|TRBV12-3/TRBV12-4|.
CVSTRSGGGNYGYTF
TGTGTCAGCACTCGGAGTGGTGGGGGAAACTATGGCTACACCTTC
>TRBJ2-5|.|TRBV4-2|.
CASSPAADQKAQYF
TGTGCCAGCAGCCCGGCGGCAGACCAAAAGGCCCAGTACTTC
>TRBJ1-1|.|TRBV11-2|TRBD1
CASNRMRGQGFGTEAFF
TGTGCCAGCAACCGAATGAGGGGACAGGGATTCGGCACTGAAGCTTTCTTT
>TRBJ2-2|.|TRBV12-3/TRBV12-4|TRBD1
CAISLIPGQGAVAGELFF
TGTGCCATCAGTTTAATACCGGGACAGGGGGCGGTAGCCGGGGAGCTGTTTTTT
>TRBJ1-4|many|TRBV28|.
CASSFMGFREKLFF
TGTGCCAGCAGTTTTATGGGGTTTCGGGAAAAACTGTTTTTT
>TRBJ2-6|.|TRBV14|.
CASSLSSSGANVLAF
TGTGCCAGCAGCCTGTCAAGCTCTGGGGCCAACGTCCTGGCTTTC